Sequencing of this TCR beta chain was carried out in a study of regulatory T cells in long-lasting Graves disease. As regards this clonotype: Antigen: not known.

Both iRepertoire HTBI primers and Arm-PCR of CDR3 regions were used to build the TCR beta libraries. TCRdb used MiXCR to reprocess the multiplex PCR reads, holding one entry per CDR3 protein. The sample has some 400,000 distinct CDR3 sequences, 14% to 15% seen once. Whole-study findings and limits: TRBV28, TRBJ1-2 and TRBJ2-5 were favored in persistent disease.

As to time point: newly diagnosed GD, antithyroid drugs for less than 3 months. The authors made the TCR library using RNA they extracted from PBMCs. V was trimmed by 0 bases and J by 8 bases, leaving 13 bases between them. CDR3 length: 13 residues. From germline, CDR1 is DFQATT and CDR2 SNEGSKA (reference sequence). The data were also submitted as part of a second study, on T cells in Graves' hyperthyroidism and ophthalmopathy.

The chain recombines TRBV20-1 with TRBJ1-2; D uncertain. The source of this sequence is a woman younger than 45 with Graves disease. Specimen: peripheral blood mononuclear cells (PBMCs), collected at new diagnosis, from a patient treated with antithyroid drugs. CDR3 in amino acids: CSARDPWVGGYTF. CDR3 sequence (DNA): TGCAGTGCTAGAGATCCATGGGTTGGGGGCTACACCTTC.